These 16 T cell receptor beta chains were all obtained from the same sample, sequenced in a study of shared clonotypes between healthy human individuals. CD45RO-negative, CCR7-selected cells formed the naive CD8 fraction, which excluded terminally differentiated effector memory CD45RA+ cells. Profiling relied on immunoSEQ multiplex PCR, and the TCRdb table lists in-frame clones only, not all of them. The sample lists some 2.1 million clones; around 96% were seen once. Sequencing was carried out using naive CD8+ T cells sorted from blood. These receptors were collected from a man aged 18 to 29 in good health.

The rearrangement joins TRBV21-1 to TRBJ1-4. TRBV21-1 is shown as a pseudogene. The CDR3 length is 14 residues. In DNA, the CDR3 is TGTGCCAGCAGAGGGAGCAGGGTAGGTGAAAAACTGTTTTTT. It codes for CASRGSRVGEKLFF.

The rearrangement links TRBV11-2 to TRBJ2-5, with a tentative D call TRBD2 (7 bases). CDR1 is SGHAT and CDR2 is FQNNGV in the germline V gene. The CDR3 is made up of 15 amino acids. Trimming pared 5 bases from V and 5 bases from J, leaving 18 bases between. As DNA, the CDR3 is TGTGCCAGCAGCCACCTTTCGGGGGGCAGCGAGACCCAGTACTTC. It is translated as CASSHLSGGSETQYF.

This clone has only one observation. The chain is built from TRBV11-2 and TRBJ2-7; D remains unclear. The length of the CDR3 is 14 residues. From germline, CDR1 is SGHAT and CDR2 FQNNGV. Trimming shortened V by 2 bases and J by 1 base, and 9 bases separated the two germline ends. CDR3: CASSLTDGSYEQYF. Written as DNA, the CDR3 is TGTGCCAGCAGCTTAACGGACGGATCCTACGAGCAGTACTTC.

Regarding this clone: This CDR3 is also generated by other DNA sequences in the sample. The CDR3 region is CASSLAGDEQYF. The CDR3 DNA sequence: TGCGCCAGCAGCTTGGCCGGCGACGAGCAGTACTTC. The chain uses TRBV5-1 and TRBJ2-7; D remains ambiguous. The ends were cut back, 0 bases at V and 5 bases at J, with 6 bases in the middle. The CDR3 is 12 amino acids. CDR1 SGHRS and CDR2 YFSETQ come from the germline V gene.

CDR3: CASSPSGVALEGTQYF. As DNA, the CDR3 is TGTGCCAGCAGCCCCTCCGGGGTAGCCCTGGAGGGGACCCAGTACTTC. The V gene is TRBV5-4, the J gene TRBJ2-5, with D possibly matching TRBD2 (6 bases). The CDR3 spans 16 residues. Germline V gene data show CDR1 as SGHNT and CDR2 as YYREEE (reference sequence). V was shortened by 4 bases and J by 7 bases, with 23 bases between the two germline ends. The complete variable domain, with remaining parts taken from reference TRBV5-4 and TRBJ2-5, reads ETGVTQSPTHLIKTRGQQVTLRCSSQSGHNTVSWYQQALGQGPQFIFQYYREEENGRGNFPPRFSGLQFPNYSSELNVNALELDDSALYLCASSPSGVALEGTQYFGPGTRLLVL.

This chain links TRBV19 with TRBJ1-5; D not resolved. The CDR3 runs 12 residues. CDR1 is LNHDA, CDR2 SQIVND, per germline (reference sequence). Trimming stripped 4 bases from V and 6 bases from J, with 7 bases between. In DNA form, the CDR3 reads TGTGCCAGTAGTACAGAGGTTCAGCCCCAGCATTTT. Translated: CASSTEVQPQHF.

J is TRBJ1-1 and V is TRBV11-2; unclear D gene. CDR1 and CDR2 from the germline V gene are SGHAT and FQNNGV. V lost 5 bases, J lost 6 bases, and 13 bases lay in between. CDR3 length: 13 residues. CDR3 bases: TGTGCCAGCAGCCCCGGTAGGGTAGCTGAAGCTTTCTTT. It yields the protein CASSPGRVAEAFF.

CDR3 protein: CASSPGREQYF. The DNA for the CDR3 is TGTGCCAGCAGCCCGGGGCGGGAGCAGTACTTC. The chain combines TRBV9 with TRBJ2-7, with D possibly called TRBD1 or TRBD2 (5 bases each). The CDR3 sequence is 11 residues long. Trimming took off 4 bases at V and 7 bases at J, with 9 bases between the two ends. Germline lookup yields CDR1 SGDLS and CDR2 YYNGEE.

The chain is built from TRBV4-1 and TRBJ1-1; D is unresolved. The length of the CDR3 is 14 residues. Germline V CDR1 and CDR2: MGHRA, YSYEKL. Between the trimmed V and J ends, which lost 3 bases and 0 bases, there was a span of 8 bases. CDR3 in DNA: TGCGCCAGCAGCCATACAGAGATGAACACTGAAGCTTTCTTT. This translates into CASSHTEMNTEAFF.

The V gene is TRBV6-5, the J gene TRBJ2-5; maybe TRBD2 (5 bases). The CDR3 length is 14 residues. Germline V gene lookup returns CDR1 MNHEY and CDR2 SVGAGI. V was cut by 5 bases and J by 5 bases, with 15 bases left in between. CDR3 DNA: TGTGCCAGCAGTGTCCTCAGCGGCGGGGAGACCCAGTACTTC. It is translated as CASSVLSGGETQYF.

The rearrangement links TRBV2 to TRBJ2-3; 7 bases line up with TRBD1. CDR1 and CDR2 from the germline V gene are SNHLY and FYNNEI. This CDR3 is 15 amino acids long. Germline trimming cut 6 bases from V and 2 bases from J; bases unmatched to any gene: 8. CDR3 amino acids: CASSTGVEDTDTQYF. The DNA for the CDR3 is TGTGCCAGCAGCACAGGGGTTGAAGACACAGATACGCAGTATTTT.

The chain couples TRBV7-2 to TRBJ2-7, with D uncertain. The V and J ends lost 2 bases and 0 bases respectively, with 17 bases between them. The CDR3 contains 17 residues. CDR1 is SGHTA, CDR2 FQGNSA, per germline. CDR3 loop: CASSLNSPLGLSYEQYF. CDR3 in DNA: TGTGCCAGCAGCTTAAACTCGCCGCTTGGCCTCTCCTACGAGCAGTACTTC.

The chain links TRBV27 to TRBJ2-7; maybe TRBD2 (5 bases). The CDR3 is made up of 16 amino acids. Trimming took 2 bases from V and 2 from J, leaving 16 bases between them. Germline V gives CDR1 MNHEY, CDR2 SMNVEV (reference sequence). In DNA, the CDR3 is TGTGCCAGCAGTTTAGGGCCGGCGGGCTCTCCCTACGAGCAGTACTTC. Its translation is CASSLGPAGSPYEQYF.

The chain couples TRBV5-1 to TRBJ2-7; 8 nucleotides agree with TRBD1. V shed 3 bases and J 7 bases; nucleotides not matched to a gene: 9. The CDR3 extends over 14 amino acids. Germline V gene sequence: CDR1 SGHRS, CDR2 YFSETQ. CDR3 DNA sequence: TGCGCCAGCAGCTCTGGGACAGGCATAGGGGAGCAGTACTTC. It is translated as CASSSGTGIGEQYF.

The chain combines TRBV7-2 with TRBJ2-3, with D perhaps matching TRBD2 (6 bases). CDR1 and CDR2 from the germline V gene are SGHTA and FQGNSA. CDR3 length equals 19 residues. V lost 2 bases to trimming and J lost 5 bases, with 26 bases between them. The CDR3: CASSLSPGTLKHGGDTQYF. The CDR3 coding sequence is TGTGCCAGCAGCTTATCTCCCGGGACCCTTAAACACGGGGGAGATACGCAGTATTTT.

The chain links TRBV6-5 to TRBJ1-1; no clear D gene. V shed 5 bases and J shed 5 bases, with 15 bases lying between them. This CDR3 has 14 amino acids. From germline, CDR1 is MNHEY and CDR2 SVGAGI. The DNA for the CDR3 is TGTGCCAGCAGTCCTAGTGCGATTTGGACTGAAGCTTTCTTT. It specifies CASSPSAIWTEAFF.